This TCR beta chain is from a study of cytomegalovirus exposure and HLA in healthy donors. Study summary: Of over 300 genotyped donors, 81% clustered with self-reported Caucasian donors.

The PCR ran on 60 Vbeta and 13 Jbeta primers. The repertoire was sequenced with immunoSEQ multiplex PCR; TCRdb's copy has only in-frame clones and lacks some. This table has 110,000 to 150,000 clones, approximately 79% appearing once. Donors had nominal health at sampling but likely had unrecorded immune exposures. The V end lost 1 base, the J end lost 6 bases, and 9 bases lay between the germline ends. The CDR3 is made up of 13 amino acids. Per the germline V gene, CDR1 is MGHDK and CDR2 is SYGVNS. The receptor was isolated from a man aged 18 to 30 in good health and CMV-seropositive. The genes are TRBV25-1 and TRBJ1-2, with D uncertain. Sequences were obtained from PBMCs. CDR3 region: CASSEWAFDGYTF. In DNA, the CDR3 is TGTGCCAGCAGTGAATGGGCATTTGATGGCTACACCTTC.